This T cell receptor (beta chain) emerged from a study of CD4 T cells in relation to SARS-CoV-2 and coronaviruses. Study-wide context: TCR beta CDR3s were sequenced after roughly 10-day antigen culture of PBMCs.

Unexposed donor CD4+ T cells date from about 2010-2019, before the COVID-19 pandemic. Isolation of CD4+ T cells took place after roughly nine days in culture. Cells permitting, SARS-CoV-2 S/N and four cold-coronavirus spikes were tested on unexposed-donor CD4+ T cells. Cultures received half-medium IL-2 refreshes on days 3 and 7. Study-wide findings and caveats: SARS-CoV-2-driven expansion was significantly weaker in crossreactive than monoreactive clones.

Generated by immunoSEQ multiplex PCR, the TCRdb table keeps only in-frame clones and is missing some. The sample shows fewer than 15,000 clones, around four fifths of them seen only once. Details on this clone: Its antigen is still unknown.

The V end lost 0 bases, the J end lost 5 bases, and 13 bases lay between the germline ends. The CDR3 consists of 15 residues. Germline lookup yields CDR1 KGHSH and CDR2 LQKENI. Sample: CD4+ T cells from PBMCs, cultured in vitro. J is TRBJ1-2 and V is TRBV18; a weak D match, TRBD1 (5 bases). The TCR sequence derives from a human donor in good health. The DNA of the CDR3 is TGTGCCAGCTCACCACCTATCGGGACGGATTATGGCTACACCTTC. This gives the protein CASSPPIGTDYGYTF.